What follows are 21 T cell receptor beta chains derived from one specimen sequenced in a study of T cells in Graves' hyperthyroidism and ophthalmopathy. Amplification of TCR beta CDR3 regions used RNA as the template. Carried out on the TCR CDR3, a first-round RT-PCR used the HTBI primer set. TCRdb re-analysed the multiplex PCR reads in MiXCR, keeping a single row per CDR3 protein. This sample has about 360,000 distinct CDR3 sequences, with around 14% found just once. The source material was blood. The receptor source for this set is a woman aged 18-29 years with Graves' hyperthyroidism.

This clonotype occurred many times. The rearrangement joins TRBV5-6 to TRBJ2-3; D is ambiguous. V was trimmed by 2 bases and J by 0 bases, leaving 10 bases between them. The germline CDR1 and CDR2 sequences are SGHDT and YYEEEE. This CDR3 is 15 amino acids long. DNA for the CDR3: TGTGCCAGCAGCTTTCGCCGGGCCAGCACAGATACGCAGTATTTT. Translation: CASSFRRASTDTQYF.

A few counts support this clonotype. The V gene is TRBV19, the J gene TRBJ1-6; TRBD1 is a possible D gene (5 bases). The length of the CDR3 is 14 residues. V lost 3 bases, J lost 10 bases, and 13 bases lay in between. Germline assignment: CDR1 LNHDA and CDR2 SQIVND (reference sequence). Written as DNA, the CDR3 is TGTGCCAGTAGTATTAAGGGGCTGTTGTCACCCCTCCACTTT. Residues: CASSIKGLLSPLHF.

The chain combines TRBV20-1 with TRBJ2-1; no clear D gene. Deletions cut 3 bases from V and 10 bases from J, with 10 bases between. CDR1 is DFQATT, CDR2 SNEGSKA, per germline (reference sequence). The CDR3 runs 11 residues. CDR3 in amino acids: CSASTPKEQFF. CDR3 DNA sequence: TGCAGTGCTAGCACGCCTAAGGAGCAGTTCTTC.

As for this clonotype: Since a much larger clone is just one base distant, this may be a read error. CDR3 DNA sequence: TGTGCCAGCAGTGACGTCGGCAGGGGGCCTGGGGGGACCCAGTACTTC. Translation gives CASSDVGRGPGGTQYF. The genes are TRBV6-1 and TRBJ2-5; TRBD1 matches 8 bases. Germline V gene data show CDR1 as MNHNS and CDR2 as SASEGT. This CDR3 is built from 16 residues. Trimming at V came to 3 bases and at J to 7 bases, leaving 13 bases not matched to a gene.

V and J are TRBV3-1 and TRBJ2-6; 10 bases are shared with TRBD1. This CDR3 comprises 18 residues. Germline V gene lookup returns CDR1 LGHDT and CDR2 YNNKEL (reference sequence). Trimming took 3 bases from V and 2 from J; bases not matched to a gene: 7. CDR3 in amino acids: CASSQPGQGMTGANVLTF. CDR3 bases: TGTGCCAGCAGCCAGCCGGGACAGGGGATGACTGGGGCCAACGTCCTGACTTTC.

In its sample, this clonotype was seen many times. The CDR3 DNA follows: TGTGCCAGCAGCTTAGGCGGGTTCGAGCAGTTCTTC. Translating gives CASSLGGFEQFF. The chain recombines TRBV11-2 with TRBJ2-1, with TRBD2 as a possible D gene (5 bases). Germline CDR1 is SGHAT and CDR2 is FQNNGV. The CDR3 is made up of 12 amino acids. The germline V and J ends were trimmed by 1 base and 10 bases, with 8 bases remaining between them.

This clonotype was counted many times. The rearrangement links TRBV12-3 or TRBV12-4 to TRBJ2-7; D unclear. The CDR3 covers 15 residues. The ends were cut back, 1 base at V and 2 bases at J, with 12 bases in the middle. The CDR3 coding sequence is TGTGCCAGCAGTTTAGACACCGTTACGCCCTACGAGCAGTACTTC. It translates to CASSLDTVTPYEQYF.

This clonotype was recorded many times. The genes are TRBV7-2 and TRBJ1-1; TRBD1 matches 9 bases. The CDR3 consists of 15 residues. CDR1 SGHTA and CDR2 FQGNSA come from the germline V gene. V gave up 11 bases and J gave up 0 bases; unmatched junction bases: 10. The CDR3 region is CASSPGTGMNTEAFF. DNA of the CDR3: TGTGCCTCTAGCCCGGGGACAGGGATGAACACTGAAGCTTTCTTT.

The chain couples TRBV27 to TRBJ1-6; 8 nucleotides line up with TRBD1. From germline, CDR1 is MNHEY and CDR2 SMNVEV (reference sequence). V dropped 2 bases and J dropped 7; count of bases not matched to a gene: 1. The CDR3 is 14 residues long. The CDR3 bases are TGTGCCAGCAGTTTAAACAGGGGGAATTCACCCCTCCACTTT. Amino acid sequence: CASSLNRGNSPLHF.

As to this clonotype: This clone may be a read error of a much larger clone one base away. The rearrangement uses TRBV5-1 and TRBJ2-4; TRBD2 matches at 7 bases. CDR3 length: 14 residues. Per the germline V gene, CDR1 is SGHRS and CDR2 is YFSETQ. V shed 3 bases and J 2 bases; nucleotides not matched to a gene: 2. This chain's CDR3 is CASSSGLTKNIQYF. Here the CDR3 DNA reads TGCGCCAGCAGCTCGGGACTAACCAAAAACATTCAGTACTTC.

In its sample, this clonotype was seen many times. The CDR3 region is CAILAGGTGELFF. As DNA, the CDR3 is TGTGCCATCCTAGCGGGGGGCACCGGGGAGCTGTTTTTT. The chain is built from TRBV6-1 and TRBJ2-2, with TRBD2 identical over 11 bases. The germline gives CDR1 MNHNS, CDR2 SASEGT. The CDR3 is 13 residues long. The junction had 2 bases not matched to a gene; V was cut back by 10 bases and J by 4 bases.

There are a few counts of this clonotype. The chain employs TRBV6-2 or TRBV6-3 and TRBJ2-2; 7 bases align to TRBD1. V lost 6 bases and J lost 6; bases outside the gene matches: 10. The CDR3 has 15 amino acids. Per germline, CDR1 MNHEY and CDR2 SVGEGT. The CDR3 DNA reads as TGTGCCAGCAGGAGTAGTGGACAGGTGGCCGGGGAGCTGTTTTTT. Amino acids: CASRSSGQVAGELFF.

This clonotype has ten or more counts. The chain recombines TRBV20-1 with TRBJ1-2, with TRBD1 identical over 7 bases. The germline V gene encodes CDR1 DFQATT and CDR2 SNEGSKA (reference sequence). With 4 bases clipped from V and 3 bases from J, the junction kept 5 bases outside the gene matches. This CDR3 has 13 amino acids. In DNA form, the CDR3 reads TGCAGTGCTAACAGGGGAGTAGACTATGGCTACACCTTC. It encodes CSANRGVDYGYTF.

This clonotype was observed at least ten times. The V gene is TRBV6-2 or TRBV6-3, the J gene TRBJ2-5; tentatively, D is TRBD2 (5 bases). Germline V CDR1 and CDR2: MNHEY, SVGEGT. V lost 7 bases, J lost 5 bases, and 20 bases lay in between. This CDR3 has 15 residues. The DNA of the CDR3 is TGTGCCAGCAAGAGGTTTGGCGGCGGGTGGGAGACCCAGTACTTC. Amino acids: CASKRFGGGWETQYF.

V usage is TRBV12-3 or TRBV12-4 and J usage is TRBJ1-5; D unresolved. The CDR3 is 16 amino acids. V dropped 5 bases and J dropped 2 bases, with 16 bases sitting between them. The CDR3 DNA sequence: TGTGCCAGCAGTCCCACCCGGGGTATGGGCAATCAGCCCCAGCATTTT. It encodes CASSPTRGMGNQPQHF.

V and J are TRBV7-6 and TRBJ1-5; TRBD1 might be the D (5 bases). The germline V and J ends were trimmed by 5 bases and 1 base, with 12 bases remaining between them. This CDR3 spans 15 amino acids. In germline, CDR1 is SGHVS, CDR2 FNYEAQ. CDR3 nucleotides: TGTGCCAGCAGCCCCTACAGGCAGAGCAATCAGCCCCAGCATTTT. As protein: CASSPYRQSNQPQHF.

V gene TRBV5-1 combines with J gene TRBJ2-1; no definite D call. The V end was cut by 4 bases, the J end by 6 bases, with 14 bases between. The CDR3 sequence is 14 residues long. CDR1 is SGHRS and CDR2 is YFSETQ in the germline V gene. For the CDR3, the DNA is TGCGCCAGCAGCGGATGGGGTTCCCTCAATGAGCAGTTCTTC. It translates to CASSGWGSLNEQFF.

J is TRBJ1-1 and V is TRBV14, with unresolved D. The V end lost 10 bases, the J end lost 1 base, and 10 bases lay between the germline ends. Germline values: CDR1 SGHDN, CDR2 FVKESK. This CDR3 comprises 12 residues. The CDR3, as DNA: TGTGCCACCCTGGACGAGAACACTGAAGCTTTCTTT. Its protein is CATLDENTEAFF.

This clonotype was detected many times. The chain joins TRBV2 to TRBJ2-7, with 7 positions matching TRBD2. The germline V gene has CDR1 SNHLY and CDR2 FYNNEI. The V segment lost 6 bases and the J segment 5 bases; nucleotides outside the gene matches: 19. The CDR3 covers 17 residues. In DNA, the CDR3 is TGTGCCAGCAGCCCCAACGGGTTGGGAGGGCCATCCAACGAGCAGTACTTC. As protein: CASSPNGLGGPSNEQYF.

Comment on this clonotype: This may be a read error: a much more frequent sequence differs by one nucleotide. The chain combines TRBV28 with TRBJ1-1, with 7 bases that match TRBD1. Germline assignment: CDR1 MDHEN and CDR2 SYDVKM. The CDR3 contains 12 residues. The CDR3 DNA reads TGTGCGGGGGCCTACAGGGGCACTGAAGCTTTCTTT. Encoded protein: CAGAYRGTEAFF.

This clonotype was found many times. J is TRBJ1-1 and V is TRBV20-1; D call uncertain. This CDR3 region has 12 residues. Trimming took off 6 bases at V and 1 base at J, with 9 bases between the two ends. CDR1 and CDR2 (germline): DFQATT, SNEGSKA (reference sequence). In DNA, the CDR3 is TGCAGTGCCGGAGGCGGGAACACTGAAGCTTTCTTT. It yields the protein CSAGGGNTEAFF.